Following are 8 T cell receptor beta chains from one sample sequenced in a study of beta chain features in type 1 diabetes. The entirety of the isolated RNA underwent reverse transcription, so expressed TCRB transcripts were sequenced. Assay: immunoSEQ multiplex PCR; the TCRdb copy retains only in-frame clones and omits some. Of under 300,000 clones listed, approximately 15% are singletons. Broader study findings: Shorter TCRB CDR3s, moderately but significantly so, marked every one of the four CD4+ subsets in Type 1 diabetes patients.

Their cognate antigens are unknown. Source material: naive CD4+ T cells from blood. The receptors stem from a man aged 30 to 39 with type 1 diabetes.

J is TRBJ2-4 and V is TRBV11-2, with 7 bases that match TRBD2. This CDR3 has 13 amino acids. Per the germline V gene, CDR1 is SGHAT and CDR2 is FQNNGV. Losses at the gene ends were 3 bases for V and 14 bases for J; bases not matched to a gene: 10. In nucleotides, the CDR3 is TGTGCCAGCAGCTTCGCGGGGGAAGGTCTGGAGTACTTC. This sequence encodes CASSFAGEGLEYF. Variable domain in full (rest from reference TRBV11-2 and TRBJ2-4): EAGVAQSPRYKIIEKRQSVAFWCNPISGHATLYWYQQILGQGPKLLIQFQNNGVVDDSQLPKDRFSAERLKGVDSTLKIQPAKLEDSAVYLCASSFAGEGLEYFGAGTRLSVL.

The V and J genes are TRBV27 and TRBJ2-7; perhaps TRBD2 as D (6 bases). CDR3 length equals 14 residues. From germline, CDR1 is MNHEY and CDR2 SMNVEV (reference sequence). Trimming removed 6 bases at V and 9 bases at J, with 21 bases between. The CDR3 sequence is CASRVGAGSGVQYF. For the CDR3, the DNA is TGTGCCAGCAGGGTAGGGGCGGGGTCCGGGGTGCAGTACTTC.

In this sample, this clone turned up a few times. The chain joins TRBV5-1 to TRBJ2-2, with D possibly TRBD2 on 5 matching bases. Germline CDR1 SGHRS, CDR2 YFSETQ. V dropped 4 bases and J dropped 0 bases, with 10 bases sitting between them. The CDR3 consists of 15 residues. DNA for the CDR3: TGCGCCAGCAGCCAGAGCGGCTCGAACACCGGGGAGCTGTTTTTT. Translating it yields CASSQSGSNTGELFF.

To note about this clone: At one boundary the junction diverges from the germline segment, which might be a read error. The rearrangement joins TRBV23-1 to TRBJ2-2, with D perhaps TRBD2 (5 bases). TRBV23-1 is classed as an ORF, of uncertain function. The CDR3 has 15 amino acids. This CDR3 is CASSPNRGNTGELFF. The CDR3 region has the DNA TGTGCCAGCAGCCCTAATCGGGGAAACACCGGGGAGCTGTTTTTT.

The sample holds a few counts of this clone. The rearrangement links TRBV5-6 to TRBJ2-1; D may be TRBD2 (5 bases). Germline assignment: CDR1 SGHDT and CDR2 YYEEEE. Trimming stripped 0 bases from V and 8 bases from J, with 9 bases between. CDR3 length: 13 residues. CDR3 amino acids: CASSLAGVYEQFF. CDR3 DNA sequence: TGTGCCAGCAGCTTGGCCGGGGTTTATGAGCAGTTCTTC.

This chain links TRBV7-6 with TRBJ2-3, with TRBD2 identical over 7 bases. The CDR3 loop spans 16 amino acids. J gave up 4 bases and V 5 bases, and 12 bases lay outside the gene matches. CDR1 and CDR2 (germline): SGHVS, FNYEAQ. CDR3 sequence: CASSPRSGTGADTQYF. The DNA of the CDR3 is TGTGCCAGCAGCCCCCGCAGCGGGACCGGGGCAGATACGCAGTATTTT.

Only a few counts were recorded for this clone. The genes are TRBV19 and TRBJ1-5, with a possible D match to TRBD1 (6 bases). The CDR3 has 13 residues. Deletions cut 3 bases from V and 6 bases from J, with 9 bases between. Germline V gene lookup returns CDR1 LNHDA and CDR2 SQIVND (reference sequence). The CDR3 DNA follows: TGTGCCAGTAGTATTACAGGGACTCAGCCCCAGCATTTT. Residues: CASSITGTQPQHF.

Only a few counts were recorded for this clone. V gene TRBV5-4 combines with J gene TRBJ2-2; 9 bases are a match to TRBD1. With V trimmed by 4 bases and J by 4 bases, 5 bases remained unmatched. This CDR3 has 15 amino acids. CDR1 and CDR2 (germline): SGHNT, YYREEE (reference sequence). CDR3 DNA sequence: TGTGCCAGCAGCACCGGGACAGGGAGCACCGGGGAGCTGTTTTTT. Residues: CASSTGTGSTGELFF.